The text below deals with one T cell receptor beta chain. At the DNA level, this CDR3 is encoded by other sequences in the same sample as well. This sample was taken from a study of shared clonotypes between healthy human individuals. Splitting of CD4+ cells produced CD45RA+ naive and CD45RA-negative memory subsets. In the original analysis: ImmunoSEQ output lacked quality scores and full-length reads, limiting matched filtering. The protocol was immunoSEQ multiplex PCR, while the TCRdb copy is restricted to in-frame clones and leaves out a portion. D and trimming come from the DNA, and the V and J calls and clone size come from that table. The sample yields 2,500,000 or so clones, more than 85% seen once. The CDR3 spans 14 residues. The germline CDR1 and CDR2 sequences are LNHDA and SQIVND (reference sequence). V was cut by 2 bases and J by 1 base, with 5 bases left in between.

This rearrangement joins TRBV19 to TRBJ2-2, with TRBD1 as a possible D gene (5 bases). Sequencing was carried out using naive CD4+ T cells from PBMCs. Subset given: CD45RA+ positively selected. This clonotype originated in a man between 18 and 29 years old in good health. Some clones in this sample may be carry-over from other donors' samples. The CDR3 region is CASSIRGNTGELFF. The CDR3, as DNA: TGTGCCAGTAGTATAAGGGGGAACACCGGGGAGCTGTTTTTT.